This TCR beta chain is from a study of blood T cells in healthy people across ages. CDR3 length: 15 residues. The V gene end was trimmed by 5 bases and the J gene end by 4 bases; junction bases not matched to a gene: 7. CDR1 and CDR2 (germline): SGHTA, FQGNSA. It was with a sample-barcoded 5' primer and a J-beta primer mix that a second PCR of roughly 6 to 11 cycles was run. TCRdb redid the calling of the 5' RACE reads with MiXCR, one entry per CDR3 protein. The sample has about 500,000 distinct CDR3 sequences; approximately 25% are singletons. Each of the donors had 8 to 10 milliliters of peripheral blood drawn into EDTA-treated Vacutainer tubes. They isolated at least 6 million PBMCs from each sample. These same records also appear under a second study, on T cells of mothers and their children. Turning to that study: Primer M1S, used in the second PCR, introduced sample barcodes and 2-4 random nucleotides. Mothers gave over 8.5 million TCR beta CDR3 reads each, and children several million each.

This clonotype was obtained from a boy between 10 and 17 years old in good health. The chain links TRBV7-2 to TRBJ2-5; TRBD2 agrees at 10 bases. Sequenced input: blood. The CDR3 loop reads CASSASSGGGETQYF. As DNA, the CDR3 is TGTGCCAGCAGCGCTTCTAGCGGGGGAGGAGAGACCCAGTACTTC.